A selection of T cell receptor beta chains follows, all from one sample in a study of control samples from healthy donors and cancer patients. This table comes from immunoSEQ multiplex PCR, and its TCRdb copy is limited to in-frame clones, with some not included. The sample includes roughly 100,000 clones, 85% to 90% of them seen just once. The sample comprised blood. These receptors originate from a man aged 25-40 years in good health. Both conserved end residues are part of each CDR3. The order of the fields is D gene, V gene, CDR3 protein. The D gene is left open where the match is weak.

d_gene: NA
v_gene: TRBV30
CDR3aa: CAWSQGVVEKLFF

d_gene: NA
v_gene: TRBV21-1
CDR3aa: CASSNSGGRDNEQFF

d_gene: NA
v_gene: TRBV3-1/TRBV3-2
CDR3aa: CARTMVPYNEQFF

d_gene: TRBD1
v_gene: TRBV18
CDR3aa: CASSPIQGVNTEAFF

d_gene: NA
v_gene: TRBV5-1
CDR3aa: CASSFTGELFF

d_gene: NA
v_gene: TRBV19
CDR3aa: CASRVRPGDTQYF

d_gene: TRBD1
v_gene: TRBV12-5
CDR3aa: CASGTGLNYGYTF

d_gene: NA
v_gene: TRBV6-6
CDR3aa: CASSPHGTEAFF

d_gene: NA
v_gene: TRBV25-1
CDR3aa: CASTTGWEKLFF

d_gene: TRBD2
v_gene: TRBV28
CDR3aa: CASKTGGNEQFF

d_gene: NA
v_gene: TRBV12-5
CDR3aa: CASGLSTDSNQPQHF

d_gene: NA
v_gene: TRBV30
CDR3aa: CAWSGDQNEKLFF

d_gene: TRBD1
v_gene: TRBV4-3
CDR3aa: CASSQGRDRGLNEQFF

d_gene: NA
v_gene: TRBV19
CDR3aa: CASSWTVRGNEQFF

d_gene: NA
v_gene: TRBV6-5
CDR3aa: CASVPRRGNYGYTF

d_gene: NA
v_gene: TRBV5-5
CDR3aa: CASQRPGKNYEQYF

d_gene: TRBD2
v_gene: TRBV4-3
CDR3aa: CASSQVPSGREVDTQYF

d_gene: NA
v_gene: TRBV5-8
CDR3aa: CASSPWGNANYGYTF

d_gene: NA
v_gene: TRBV7-2
CDR3aa: CASSLHREAEAFF

d_gene: TRBD1
v_gene: TRBV30
CDR3aa: CAWKNEGGVGTQYF

d_gene: TRBD2
v_gene: TRBV28
CDR3aa: CASRRSGRGREQYF

d_gene: TRBD2
v_gene: TRBV28
CDR3aa: CASRTSGPYNEQFF

d_gene: TRBD1
v_gene: TRBV24-1
CDR3aa: CATSDPGQGGQPQHF

d_gene: NA
v_gene: TRBV5-8
CDR3aa: CASSLVVGIRNTEAFF

d_gene: TRBD2
v_gene: TRBV6-5
CDR3aa: CASSYEAGGNIQYF

d_gene: NA
v_gene: TRBV19
CDR3aa: CASSIDFSRAQETQYF

d_gene: NA
v_gene: TRBV4-3
CDR3aa: CASSQDLGVPTDTQYF

d_gene: TRBD1
v_gene: TRBV19
CDR3aa: CASSTPGTGAFKGYNEQFF

d_gene: NA
v_gene: TRBV28
CDR3aa: CASSSRPRHRSNYGYTF

d_gene: NA
v_gene: TRBV6-4
CDR3aa: CANSDSTSGANVLTF

d_gene: NA
v_gene: TRBV5-1
CDR3aa: CASSLENTQYF

d_gene: NA
v_gene: TRBV18
CDR3aa: CASSPQNSGNTIYF

d_gene: NA
v_gene: TRBV28
CDR3aa: CASSDPGWIQQFF

d_gene: TRBD2
v_gene: TRBV24-1
CDR3aa: CATSDATSGHGDTQYF

d_gene: NA
v_gene: TRBV5-1
CDR3aa: CASSPLQSNTGELFF

d_gene: NA
v_gene: TRBV24-1
CDR3aa: CATSDFSENQETQYF

d_gene: NA
v_gene: TRBV4-3
CDR3aa: CASSHREGTEAFF

d_gene: NA
v_gene: TRBV4-1
CDR3aa: CASSQEGGSRITGYEQYF

d_gene: TRBD1
v_gene: TRBV2
CDR3aa: CASSETGGYQPQHF

d_gene: TRBD2
v_gene: TRBV12-3/TRBV12-4
CDR3aa: CASSFRLAVKYF

d_gene: TRBD2
v_gene: TRBV27
CDR3aa: CASTSGDYFPRYNEQFF

d_gene: NA
v_gene: TRBV18
CDR3aa: CASSRADSYNEQFF

d_gene: NA
v_gene: TRBV30
CDR3aa: CAWSVLGGDAQYF

d_gene: NA
v_gene: TRBV6-5
CDR3aa: CASSRDRRTEAFF

d_gene: NA
v_gene: TRBV7-3
CDR3aa: CASSSQGKTPLHF